These 2 T cell receptor beta chains share one sample of origin, sequenced in a study of T cells in localized non-small cell lung cancer. Produced via immunoSEQ multiplex PCR; TCRdb's table is partial and in-frame only. The table lists about 33,000 clones, about 85% of them singletons. The specimen was peripheral blood mononuclear cells, collected before any cancer treatment. The source is a man between 40 and 69 years old with stage III lung adenocarcinoma.

Note on this clone: At the DNA level, this CDR3 is encoded by other sequences in the same sample as well. V and J are TRBV15 and TRBJ1-6, with D uncertain. This CDR3 region has 13 residues. The germline V gene encodes CDR1 LNHNV and CDR2 YYDKDF (reference sequence). V lost 1 base and J 7 bases, leaving 5 bases between the germline ends. The CDR3 spells CATSRGPNSPLHF. The CDR3 region has the DNA TGTGCCACCAGCAGAGGCCCCAATTCACCCCTCCACTTT.

The genes are TRBV11-2 and TRBJ2-1; D remains ambiguous. Trimming left V 0 bases short and J 8 bases short, with 11 bases between. This CDR3 comprises 14 residues. Germline-derived CDR1 and CDR2 are SGHAT and FQNNGV. CDR3 amino acids: CASSLDVSGYEQFF. The CDR3, as DNA: TGTGCCAGCAGCTTAGATGTTTCCGGGTATGAGCAGTTCTTC.